Listed below are T cell receptor beta chains from one sample, sequenced in a study of long-term antiretroviral therapy in people with HIV. Repertoires were generated with immunoSEQ multiplex PCR, while TCRdb's copy carries only in-frame clones and drops some. Among 20,000 to 25,000 clones, about four fifths were seen once, and the ten largest hold 5% to 7%. The sequenced sample was unsorted PBMCs, obtained 0.2 years after starting antiretroviral therapy. The receptors shown here come from a woman aged 25 to 39 with HIV. The CDR3 runs from the conserved cysteine through the conserved F or W.

TRBV4-1 CASSLRTVQPDYGYTF
TRBV30 CAWKGEKLFF
TRBV5-1 CASSVAGWTEAFF
TRBV5-1 CASSLRVWGRGIDDTQYF
TRBV4-1 CASSQPVSSYNSPLHF
TRBV2 CASSTEGNTIYF
TRBV6-1 CASSEEGHRLFDIQYF
TRBV6-5 CASSPDSRRNQPQHF
TRBV11-2 CASSSRTEYQETQYF
TRBV5-6 CASSQVRAYTGELFF
TRBV28 CASSPIPGGVNPRRASGEQYF
TRBV27 CASSAPPRRGSNNEQFF
TRBV15 CATSRVGGGYNEQFF
TRBV2 CASSEGWQGNQPQHF
TRBV6-1 CASRDRAQETQYF
TRBV2 CASSRGNEQFF
TRBV28 CGVRSSYNSPLHF
TRBV12-5 CASGRTGGTEAFF
TRBV7-2 CASSLMDRPNYGYTF
TRBV7-9 CASRGGVGSYDEKLFF
TRBV2 CASSEVAREVGETQYF
TRBV4-1 CASSAGIGEKLFF
TRBV19 CASRGQGFATNEKLFF
TRBV7-6 CASSPIGTLASPLHF
TRBV5-6 CASSLQGLEDTQYF
TRBV5-5 CASSWTLDRGDSPLHF
TRBV7-9 CASSLKSGEQFF
TRBV4-1 CASSQKGNPRTTNEKLFF
TRBV10-1 CASSESGKETQYF
TRBV6-5 CASRSSGGALAQYF
TRBV11-2 CASSLDGIQETQYF
TRBV6-5 CASSLGTGGTEAFF
TRBV18 CASSQTGDGELFF
TRBV11-3 CASSLSGGNQETQYF
TRBV5-1 CASSSPQPGQTTEAFF
TRBV11-2 CASSLVRGQANPEAFF
TRBV29-1 CSVKPGRGSSGYTF
TRBV2 CAGGPADAGNTIYF
TRBV18 CASSVVATNEKLFF
TRBV30 CAWKRTNLEAFF
TRBV5-6 CASSSGPGPQHF
TRBV2 CASFAGRMGYGYTF
TRBV7-6 CASSPPGWRGTGYNEQFF
TRBV7-3 CASSLTGVSGYTF
TRBV9 CASSVDAGSGYTF
TRBV27 CASSHRTGELFF
TRBV18 CASSPPIATVYGYTF
TRBV6-5 CASSYSYRGGGYGYTF
TRBV5-6 CASSLGRGFTEAFF
TRBV2 CASKGTYTGELFF
TRBV10-2 CASRRLAGGGTDTQYF
TRBV19 CASNTPGQQETQYF
TRBV18 CASSRVSGGIDSYNEQFF
TRBV6-5 CASSRGDTEAFF
TRBV2 CASKGDKSNTGELFF
TRBV19 CASSIQVLNSPLHF
TRBV7-9 CASSQITGLAEAFF
TRBV15 CATSMSGVNTGELFF
TRBV5-6 CASSGTGIMNTEAFF
TRBV6-1 CASSEPVRGVAFF